This passage covers 3 T cell receptor beta chains from one sample sequenced in a study of blood T cell repertoires in COVID-19. This table comes from immunoSEQ multiplex PCR, and its TCRdb copy is limited to in-frame clones, with some not included. The sample comprises 250,000 or so clones, approximately 85% of which are singletons, and around 2% rests with the top ten. The source material was PBMCs or T cells enriched from blood (not recorded which). These receptors originate from a woman between 50 and 59 years old who had recovered from COVID-19.

J is TRBJ2-4 and V is TRBV2; 7 bases match TRBD1. V gave up 8 bases and J gave up 0 bases; unmatched junction bases: 7. The CDR3 totals 15 residues. Germline values: CDR1 SNHLY, CDR2 FYNNEI. CDR3 coding DNA: TGTGCCAGCGAGGTAGGGGGCCTAGCCAAAAACATTCAGTACTTC. Amino acid sequence: CASEVGGLAKNIQYF.

This clone was detected only once. V and J are TRBV19 and TRBJ1-5; TRBD1 agrees at 7 bases. Trimming removed 6 bases from V and 0 bases from J; junction bases left unmatched: 8. Germline V gene data show CDR1 as LNHDA and CDR2 as SQIVND (reference sequence). The CDR3 covers 16 residues. Here the CDR3 DNA reads TGTGCCAGTAGGGCAGGGGGAAGTATTAGCAATCAGCCCCAGCATTTT. Protein sequence: CASRAGGSISNQPQHF.

The chain recombines TRBV6-5 with TRBJ2-7; a possible D gene is TRBD2 (6 bases). Trimming stripped 5 bases from V and 7 bases from J, with 15 bases between. The germline CDR1 and CDR2 sequences are MNHEY and SVGAGI. The CDR3 consists of 13 residues. In DNA form, the CDR3 reads TGTGCCAGCAGTCTCCCGGGACTGGGGGAGCAGTACTTC. The encoded protein is CASSLPGLGEQYF.